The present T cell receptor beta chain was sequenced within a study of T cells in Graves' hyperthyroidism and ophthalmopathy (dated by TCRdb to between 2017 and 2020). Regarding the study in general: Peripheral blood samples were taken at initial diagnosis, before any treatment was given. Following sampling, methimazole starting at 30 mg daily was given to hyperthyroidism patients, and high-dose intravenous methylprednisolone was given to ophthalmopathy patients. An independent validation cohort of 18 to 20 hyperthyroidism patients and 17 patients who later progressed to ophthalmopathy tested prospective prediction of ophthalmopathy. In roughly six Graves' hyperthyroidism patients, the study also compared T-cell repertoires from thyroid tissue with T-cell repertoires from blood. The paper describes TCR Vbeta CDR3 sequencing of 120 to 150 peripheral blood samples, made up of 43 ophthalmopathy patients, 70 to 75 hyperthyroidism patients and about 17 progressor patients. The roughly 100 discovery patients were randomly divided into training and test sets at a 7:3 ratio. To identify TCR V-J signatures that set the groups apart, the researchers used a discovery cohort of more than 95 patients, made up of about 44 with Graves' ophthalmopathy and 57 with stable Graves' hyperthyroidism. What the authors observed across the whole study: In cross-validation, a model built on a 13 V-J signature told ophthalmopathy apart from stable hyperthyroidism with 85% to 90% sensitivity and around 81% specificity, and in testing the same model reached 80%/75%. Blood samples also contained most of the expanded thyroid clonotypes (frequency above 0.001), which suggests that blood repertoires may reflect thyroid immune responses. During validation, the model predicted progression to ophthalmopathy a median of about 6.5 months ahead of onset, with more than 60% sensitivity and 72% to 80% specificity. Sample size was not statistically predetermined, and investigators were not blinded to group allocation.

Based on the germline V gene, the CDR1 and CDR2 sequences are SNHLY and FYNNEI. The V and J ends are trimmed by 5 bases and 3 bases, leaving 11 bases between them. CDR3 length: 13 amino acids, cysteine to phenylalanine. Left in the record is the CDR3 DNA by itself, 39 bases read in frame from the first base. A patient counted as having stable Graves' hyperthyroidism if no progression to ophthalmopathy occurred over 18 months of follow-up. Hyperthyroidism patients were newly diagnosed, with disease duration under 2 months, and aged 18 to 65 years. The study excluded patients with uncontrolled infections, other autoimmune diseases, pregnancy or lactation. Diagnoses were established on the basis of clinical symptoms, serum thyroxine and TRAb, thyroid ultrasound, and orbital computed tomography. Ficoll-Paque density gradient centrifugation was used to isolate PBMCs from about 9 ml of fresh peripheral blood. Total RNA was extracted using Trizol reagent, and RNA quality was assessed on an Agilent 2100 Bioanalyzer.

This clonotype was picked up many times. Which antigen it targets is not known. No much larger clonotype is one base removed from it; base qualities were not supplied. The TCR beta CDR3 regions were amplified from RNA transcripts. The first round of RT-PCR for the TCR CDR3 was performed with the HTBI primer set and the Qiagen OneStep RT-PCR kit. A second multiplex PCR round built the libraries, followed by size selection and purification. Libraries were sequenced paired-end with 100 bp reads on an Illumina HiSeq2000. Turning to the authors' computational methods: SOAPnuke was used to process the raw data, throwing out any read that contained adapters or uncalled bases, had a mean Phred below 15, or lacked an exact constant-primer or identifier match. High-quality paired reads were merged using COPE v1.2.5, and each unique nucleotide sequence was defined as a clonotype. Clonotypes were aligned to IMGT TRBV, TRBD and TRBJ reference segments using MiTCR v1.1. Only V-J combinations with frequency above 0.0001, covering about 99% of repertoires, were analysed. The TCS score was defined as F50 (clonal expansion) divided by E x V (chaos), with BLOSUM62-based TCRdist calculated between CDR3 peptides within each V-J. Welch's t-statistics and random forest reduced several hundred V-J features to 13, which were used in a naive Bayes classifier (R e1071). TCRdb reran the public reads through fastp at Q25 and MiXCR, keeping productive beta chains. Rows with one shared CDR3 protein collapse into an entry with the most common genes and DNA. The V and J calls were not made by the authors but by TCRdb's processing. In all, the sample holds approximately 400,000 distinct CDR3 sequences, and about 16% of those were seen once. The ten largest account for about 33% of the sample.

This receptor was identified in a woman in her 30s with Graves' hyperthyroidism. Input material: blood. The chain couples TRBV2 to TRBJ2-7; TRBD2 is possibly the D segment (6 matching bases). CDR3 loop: CASSWEVDYEQYF. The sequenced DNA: TGTGCCAGCAGTTGGGAGGTCGACTACGAGCAGTACTTC.